The source of this TCR beta chain is a study of high-grade serous ovarian cancer treatment subgroups. Across the study: Each sample yielded on average approximately 7,700 unique TCR beta rearrangements from approximately 15,000 reads. Study-wide points: The analyses considered CDR3 and ignored CDR1 and CDR2. These tumor repertoires lack spatial information from bulk sequencing.

Of note for this clone: What it binds is unknown.

Tumor tissue was taken before any definitive surgery or chemotherapy was given. Sequencing was performed with immunoSEQ multiplex PCR; in TCRdb, only in-frame clones are kept and a portion is missing. The data contain just over 35,000 clones, approximately 81% of them seen just once; the ten biggest clones take up 3.1%. Looked up from germline, CDR1 is SGHTA and CDR2 is FQGNSA. The CDR3 has 17 amino acids. With 2 bases removed from V and 2 bases from J, the gap between germline ends came to 15 bases. Sample: tumor tissue. The genes are TRBV7-2 and TRBJ1-4, with D perhaps matching TRBD1 (6 bases). The TCR originated in a human donor with high-grade serous ovarian cancer. The DNA of the CDR3 is TGTGCCAGCAGCTTAAAGGGGGTGAGGGCGACTAATGAAAAACTGTTTTTT. Amino acid sequence: CASSLKGVRATNEKLFF.